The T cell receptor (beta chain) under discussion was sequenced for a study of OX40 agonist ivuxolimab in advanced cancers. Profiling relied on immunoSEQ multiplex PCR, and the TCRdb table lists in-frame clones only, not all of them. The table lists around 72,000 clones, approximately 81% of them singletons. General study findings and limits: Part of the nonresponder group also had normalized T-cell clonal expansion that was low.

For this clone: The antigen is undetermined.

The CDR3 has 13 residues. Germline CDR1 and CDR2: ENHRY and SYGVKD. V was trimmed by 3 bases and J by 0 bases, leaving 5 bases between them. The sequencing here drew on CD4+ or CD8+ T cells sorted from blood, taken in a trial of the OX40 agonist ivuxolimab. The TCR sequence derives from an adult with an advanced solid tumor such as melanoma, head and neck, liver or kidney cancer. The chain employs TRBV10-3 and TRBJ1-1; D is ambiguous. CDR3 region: CAISDGLNTEAFF. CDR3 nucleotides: TGTGCCATCAGTGACGGCTTGAACACTGAAGCTTTCTTT.